What follows describes a single TCR beta chain. Its antigen is currently unknown. The record originates from a study of cytomegalovirus exposure and HLA in healthy donors. Study results and limitations: It was reported that the classifier diagnosed cytomegalovirus status with high specificity and sensitivity in both the original and validation cohorts.

The CDR3 extends over 13 amino acids. The V and J ends lost 7 bases and 10 bases, in that order; junction bases with no gene match: 7. In germline, CDR1 is SNHLY, CDR2 FYNNEI. Vbeta (60) and Jbeta (13) primers were used in the PCR. Produced via immunoSEQ multiplex PCR; TCRdb's table is partial and in-frame only. The data contain more than 90,000 clones, around 70% of them singletons. The donors comprised healthy bone marrow donors. The rearrangement uses TRBV2 and TRBJ1-6, with 7 bases aligning to TRBD1. Sample: PBMCs. The TCR comes from a man younger than 45 in good health and CMV-seropositive. For the CDR3, the DNA is TGTGCCAGCACCCCGACAGGGAGGTCACCCCTCCACTTT. Translating gives CASTPTGRSPLHF.